Listed below are T cell receptor beta chains from one sample, sequenced in a study of breast tumors, draining lymph nodes, adjacent tissues. MiXCR was run by TCRdb on the multiplex PCR reads, yielding one entry per CDR3 protein. The profile shows about 270,000 distinct CDR3 sequences, 30% of them singletons. The specimen was axillary lymph node tissue. The receptors come from a female donor with breast cancer. Some clones in this sample may be carry-over from other donors' samples. Both conserved end residues are part of each CDR3. The order of the fields is J gene, V gene, clone size, CDR3 protein. Rows give clone size only sometimes, using once, few, many, or a class for an expanded clone.

>TRBJ2-5|TRBV6-1|NA
CASSEALFGKQETQYF
>TRBJ2-2|TRBV29-1|many
CSVEGEGLTGELFF
>TRBJ1-6|TRBV27|NA
CASRPGQLKSPLHF
>TRBJ2-7|TRBV7-9|many
CASSPKRTGGFYEQYF
>TRBJ2-4|TRBV7-3|NA
CASSLGGAGGPLNIQYF
>TRBJ1-4|TRBV7-6|NA
CASSSLDRGENEELFF
>TRBJ1-2|TRBV19|many
CASRTTGTVYGYTF
>TRBJ2-6|TRBV7-9|NA
CASRARGLCSGANVLTF
>TRBJ2-5|TRBV27|few
CASRLAGDGETQYF
>TRBJ2-4|TRBV5-1|NA
CASSFLPGSAKNIQYF
>TRBJ2-7|TRBV27|NA
CASSLFFNPSGEQYF
>TRBJ1-1|TRBV7-9|NA
CASGPKGTMNTEAFF
>NA|TRBV5-5|NA
CASSLSPPNGQFF
>TRBJ2-7|TRBV5-4|many
CASSSGLAGGLISEQYF
>TRBJ2-3|TRBV19|many
CASSTHSGSLDTQYF
>TRBJ2-3|TRBV9|NA
CASSVDHIDTQYF
>TRBJ2-3|TRBV5-1|once
CASSWDRGTDTQYF
>TRBJ1-2|TRBV4-3|many
CASSRDRGLNGYTF
>TRBJ2-6|TRBV10-3|NA
CAISGQVGSGQGLSGANVLTF
>TRBJ2-1|TRBV5-1|many
CASSGLGVEQFF
>TRBJ2-2|TRBV10-1|many
CASRWTYTGELFF
>TRBJ2-1|TRBV12-3/TRBV12-4|many
CASSFGRLAGSHNEQFF
>TRBJ2-1|TRBV10-3|many
CAISDPRRTSGSTLTYNEQFF
>TRBJ1-2|TRBV9|many
CASSADSHLGYTF
>TRBJ2-7|TRBV5-8|many
CASSSPNRADEQYF
>TRBJ2-1|TRBV28|NA
CASSSLFGQQFF
>TRBJ1-6|TRBV2|many
CASSIPAGQGGNSPLHF
>TRBJ2-2|TRBV6-5|NA
CASSYSGGRVTGELFF
>TRBJ2-2|TRBV11-3|few
CASSSSPNSRTDTGELFF
>TRBJ2-7|TRBV7-3|many
CASSAQQGYEQYF
>TRBJ2-3|TRBV6-4|many
CARGADTQYF
>TRBJ2-5|TRBV11-3|few
CASSSSTGATQYF
>TRBJ1-2|TRBV15|NA
CATSTGDRGYTF
>TRBJ2-1|TRBV9|few
CASSLGGTPYNEQFF
>TRBJ2-1|TRBV28|few
CASRQGAEQFF